This T cell receptor beta chain was identified in a study of Graves' ophthalmopathy and Graves' hyperthyroidism. New diagnoses, under 2 months' duration, and ages 18 to 65 characterized the hyperthyroidism patients. Amplification of TCR beta CDR3 regions used RNA transcripts. First-round RT-PCR used HTBI primers; second-round multiplex PCR followed. A single record per CDR3 protein comes from TCRdb applying MiXCR to the multiplex PCR reads. The sample lists more than 1,000,000 distinct CDR3 sequences, about 36% occurring once. Of note for this clonotype: At one of its ends the junction is not consistent with the germline gene, which may arise from a read error.

The clonotype comes from an adult man with Graves' hyperthyroidism. The sample was peripheral blood or thyroid tissue (not recorded which).

CDR3 region: CASSQPQGRDTIYF. The CDR3 DNA reads TGTGCCAGCAGCCAACCGCAGGGTCGGGACACCATATATTTT. J is TRBJ1-3 and V is TRBV5-1; D is perhaps TRBD1 (5 bases). The CDR3 consists of 14 residues. Germline V gives CDR1 SGHRS, CDR2 YFSETQ.